This T cell receptor beta chain was recovered during a study of cytomegalovirus exposure and HLA in healthy donors. Germline CDR1 reads MDHEN; CDR2 reads SYDVKM. This CDR3 has 14 amino acids. The junction had 6 bases not matched to a gene; V was cut back by 7 bases and J by 0 bases. Concerning this clone: Its cognate antigen is unknown.

Primers for the PCR totalled 60 Vbeta and 13 Jbeta. This table comes from immunoSEQ multiplex PCR, and its TCRdb copy is limited to in-frame clones, with some not included. In the table there are over 120,000 clones, about 81% of which are singletons. Study-wide findings and caveats: As was reported, the HLA-A and HLA-B alleles of most subjects were accurately predicted from TCR beta sequences. When analyzed later, the rates of TCR association showed variation by HLA locus, with DRB1 the most and HLA-C the fewest. Later analysis showed most CMV-associated TCR beta chains appearing HLA-restricted. Common viral pathogens seemed to be connected with several of the most significant clusters, according to a later analysis.

V usage is TRBV28 and J usage is TRBJ2-7, with 7 bases lining up with TRBD2. The sequenced sample was PBMCs. The clonotype originates from a man between 25 and 39 years old in good health and CMV-seronegative. The CDR3 protein is CASTGREPSYEQYF. DNA for the CDR3: TGTGCCAGCACGGGGAGGGAACCCTCCTACGAGCAGTACTTC.